This TCR beta chain comes out of a study of blood T cell repertoires in COVID-19 (dated by TCRdb to between 2020 and 2021). With respect to the entire study: Samples covering the acute and convalescent phases of COVID-19 were provided by collaborators in the United States, Italy and Spain. A de-identified subject ID, COVID-19 status, age in years and sex were almost always included in the sample metadata. Subjects who had been exposed to COVID-19, were actively infected with it, or had recovered from it provided the deeply sampled blood TCRbeta repertoires that made up the dataset. The repertoires were released in a freely available public database meant as a resource for research on the immune response to SARS-CoV-2. The material from the prospective study consisted of cDNA or gDNA derived from T cells, B-cell-depleted T cells, or PBMCs. Samples were obtained from the ongoing ImmuneRACE study (first 160 participants) and from about 1,300 subjects provided by 6 global collaborators. Where HLA class I and class II types were available, the types were taken from metadata supplied by the sample provider, not from assay-based typing.

Summary of the overall study and its limitations: The amount of clinical and demographic metadata varied by source and participant and was provided uncurated.

As to this clone: What this receptor recognizes is not known. Base qualities are not provided; no much larger clone lies one nucleotide away.

Collaborating institutions collected whole blood in K2EDTA tubes following their own protocols. Collaborator samples were shipped for TCRbeta analysis as frozen whole blood, isolated PBMCs, or DNA extracted from either sample type. TCRbeta CDR3 regions were amplified from genomic DNA by means of the immunoSEQ Assay, a bias-controlled multiplex PCR. In the paper's pipeline: The number of nucleated cells in each sample was estimated by amplification of reference gene primers within the assay. To quantify the absolute abundance of each unique TCRbeta CDR3 rearrangement, sequence reads were collapsed and filtered. For each sample, productive Simpson clonality was calculated as the square root of Simpson's diversity index over productive rearrangements. The immuneACCESS repertoire file appears here via TCRdb, limited to in-frame rearrangements. These files lack a portion of the clones; in checked studies, under half of the deficit traces to unresolved V genes, and the cause of the others is not known. V and J calls and clone size are those listed in that table; D and trimming were worked out from the DNA. The sample table contains some 66,000 clones; only one count was recorded for 91% of them. The top ten hold approximately 7.5% of the sample.

Trimming accounts for 6 bases at V and 4 bases at J, while the number of junction bases matched to no gene is 22. There are 19 amino acids in the CDR3, from cysteine to phenylalanine inclusive. The kept DNA is CDR3 alone, 57 bases in frame from the first base. This TCR came from a human donor in a cohort sampled during active COVID-19. Recombination linked TRBV5-3 to TRBJ1-1; 9 central nucleotides agree with TRBD1. TRBV5-3 is given ORF status, its function remaining uncertain. Sequencing used peripheral blood. CDR3 protein: CARTILLGRDRALTTEAFF. The nucleotides read TGTGCCAGAACCATATTATTGGGTCGGGACAGGGCTCTAACCACTGAAGCTTTCTTT.